These 27 T cell receptor beta chains were all obtained from the same sample, sequenced in a study of cytomegalovirus exposure and HLA in healthy donors. The primer mix had 60 Vbeta and 13 Jbeta primers. Sequencing used immunoSEQ multiplex PCR; TCRdb keeps in-frame clones, though not all of them. The table shows 85,000 to 95,000 clones, with over 55% occurring only once. The specimen was PBMCs. These receptors came from a woman aged 25 to 39 in good health and CMV-seronegative.

This CDR3 is CASSNSGQAIYEQYF. The DNA for the CDR3 is TGTGCCAGTAGTAACTCCGGACAGGCTATTTACGAGCAGTACTTC. V is TRBV19 and J is TRBJ2-7; 7 bases map to TRBD1. Germline V CDR1 and CDR2: LNHDA, SQIVND (reference sequence). The CDR3 totals 15 residues. With V trimmed by 4 bases and J by 4 bases, 10 bases remained unmatched.

The chain links TRBV5-1 to TRBJ2-7, with TRBD2 matching 9 bases. The CDR3 extends over 14 amino acids. CDR1 and CDR2 from the germline V gene are SGHRS and YFSETQ. Unmatched junction bases numbered 5, after V lost 2 bases and J lost 5 bases. The CDR3 region is CASSFQREAHEQYF. The CDR3 nucleotides read TGCGCCAGCAGCTTCCAGCGGGAGGCCCACGAGCAGTACTTC.

The CDR3, as DNA: TGTGCCAGCAGCCCTAGCGGGAGTGTGCCTGGGGCCAACGTCCTGACTTTC. This translates into CASSPSGSVPGANVLTF. The genes are TRBV7-3 and TRBJ2-6; 10 positions match TRBD2. J lost 2 bases, V lost 5 bases, and 6 bases had no gene match. The germline V gene has CDR1 SGHTA and CDR2 FQGTGA. The CDR3 totals 17 residues.

V is TRBV9 and J is TRBJ2-3; 12 nucleotides agree with TRBD2. J gave up 4 bases and V 3 bases, and 6 bases lay outside the gene matches. CDR1 SGDLS and CDR2 YYNGEE come from the germline V gene. The CDR3 covers 16 residues. In nucleotides, the CDR3 is TGTGCCAGCAGCGCTTCTAGCGGGAGGGCTGCAGATACGCAGTATTTT. It codes for CASSASSGRAADTQYF. Looking up the rest from reference TRBV9 and TRBJ2-3 gives the full variable domain: DSGVTQTPKHLITATGQRVTLRCSPRSGDLSVYWYQQSLDQGLQFLIQYYNGEERAKGNILERFSAQQFPDLHSELNLSSLELGDSALYFCASSASSGRAADTQYFGPGTRLTVL.

The rearrangement links TRBV6-1 to TRBJ1-2, with D perhaps matching TRBD1 (5 bases). Trimming took 7 bases from V and 8 from J, leaving 17 bases between them. The germline V gene has CDR1 MNHNS and CDR2 SASEGT. The CDR3 is 13 amino acids. In nucleotides, the CDR3 is TGTGCCAGCATTCCGACAGCGACCTACGGCTACACCTTC. This gives the protein CASIPTATYGYTF.

This clone was seen at least ten times. The chain is built from TRBV6-6 and TRBJ2-7; D may be TRBD1 (5 bases). The germline V and J ends were trimmed by 7 bases and 2 bases, with 9 bases remaining between them. Germline values: CDR1 MNHNY, CDR2 SVGAGI (reference sequence). The CDR3 runs to 12 residues. The CDR3 nucleotides are TGTGCCAGCATCAAGGGGCCCTACGAGCAGTACTTC. Encoded protein: CASIKGPYEQYF.

The chain joins TRBV30 to TRBJ1-5; 10 bases are a match to TRBD1. V lost 0 bases to trimming and J lost 6 bases; unmatched junction nucleotides: 8. The length of the CDR3 is 16 residues. The V gene's germline CDR1 is GTSNPN and CDR2 SVGIG (reference sequence). Here the CDR3 DNA reads TGTGCCTGGAGTGTGGGGACAGGGGCGCGGAGTCAGCCCCAGCATTTT. As protein: CAWSVGTGARSQPQHF.

The chain is built from TRBV5-4 and TRBJ1-2; a weak D match, TRBD1 (6 bases). The V gene lost 5 bases and the J gene lost 4 bases, with 12 bases spanning the gap. The length of the CDR3 is 13 residues. The V gene's germline CDR1 is SGHNT and CDR2 YYREEE (reference sequence). In DNA, the CDR3 is TGTGCCAGCAGAAGGACAGCCCTCTATGGCTACACCTTC. Protein product: CASRRTALYGYTF.

The V and J genes are TRBV2 and TRBJ2-5; TRBD1 aligns across 7 bases. This CDR3 is 13 amino acids long. The V segment lost 10 bases and the J segment 0 bases; nucleotides outside the gene matches: 5. CDR1 is SNHLY, CDR2 FYNNEI, per germline. The CDR3 loop is CANRDRYQETQYF. DNA of the CDR3: TGTGCCAACCGGGACAGATACCAAGAGACCCAGTACTTC.

V and J are TRBV11-2 and TRBJ1-6, with no clear D. Germline-derived CDR1 and CDR2 are SGHAT and FQNNGV. Trimming took off 4 bases at V and 7 bases at J, with 11 bases between the two ends. CDR3 length: 14 amino acids. CDR3 DNA: TGTGCCAGCAGCTCAAGCTTGGGCAATTCACCCCTCCACTTT. As protein: CASSSSLGNSPLHF. The full variable domain, rest sourced from reference TRBV11-2 and TRBJ1-6, is EAGVAQSPRYKIIEKRQSVAFWCNPISGHATLYWYQQILGQGPKLLIQFQNNGVVDDSQLPKDRFSAERLKGVDSTLKIQPAKLEDSAVYLCASSSSLGNSPLHFGNGTRLTVT.

The V call is TRBV11-2, the J call TRBJ2-1; 9 bases are a match to TRBD2. The CDR3 is made up of 14 amino acids. CDR1 SGHAT and CDR2 FQNNGV come from the germline V gene. V lost 8 bases and J lost 8; bases outside the gene matches: 10. CDR3 sequence: CASGPLAGSYEQFF. DNA of the CDR3: TGTGCCAGCGGACCTCTAGCGGGAAGCTATGAGCAGTTCTTC.

V is TRBV2 and J is TRBJ1-4; TRBD1 matches at 7 bases. Germline V gene data show CDR1 as SNHLY and CDR2 as FYNNEI. The V and J ends lost 8 bases and 7 bases, in that order; junction bases with no gene match: 7. The CDR3 spans 13 residues. DNA for the CDR3: TGTGCCAGCCGAGGGGGCACCCTTGAAAAACTGTTTTTT. This codes for CASRGGTLEKLFF.

The V gene is TRBV7-9, the J gene TRBJ2-5; a weak D match, TRBD2 (6 bases). V was shortened by 1 base and J by 5 bases, with 8 bases between the two germline ends. The CDR3 length is 13 residues. The germline gives CDR1 SEHNR, CDR2 FQNEAQ (reference sequence). The CDR3: CASSLDGGETQYF. CDR3 nucleotides: TGTGCCAGCAGCTTAGATGGAGGGGAGACCCAGTACTTC.

This chain links TRBV7-2 with TRBJ1-2, with TRBD1 matching 12 bases. With 1 base clipped from V and 6 bases from J, the junction kept 6 bases outside the gene matches. The germline V gene encodes CDR1 SGHTA and CDR2 FQGNSA. The CDR3 spans 16 residues. This CDR3 is CASSLGGQGARHGYTF. CDR3 sequence (DNA): TGTGCCAGCAGCTTAGGGGGACAGGGGGCTCGGCATGGCTACACCTTC.

The rearrangement uses TRBV7-9 and TRBJ1-1, with D possibly TRBD1 on 5 matching bases. The germline gives CDR1 SEHNR, CDR2 FQNEAQ (reference sequence). The CDR3 spans 15 residues. Trimming removed 1 base from V and 3 bases from J, with 12 bases in between. The CDR3 DNA reads as TGTGCCAGCAGCTTAGAGGGGAAGTGGTACACTGAAGCTTTCTTT. It specifies CASSLEGKWYTEAFF.

This clone was seen more than once but under ten times. J is TRBJ2-4 and V is TRBV5-8, with 7 bases aligning to TRBD2. Trimming at V came to 6 bases and at J to 13 bases, leaving 4 bases not matched to a gene. Germline-derived CDR1 and CDR2 are SGHTS and YDEGEE. The CDR3 length is 10 residues. CDR3 residues: CASNERDQYF. The CDR3 coding sequence is TGTGCCAGCAACGAGCGGGACCAGTACTTC. Full variable domain (remainder filled in from reference TRBV5-8 and TRBJ2-4): EAGVTQSPTHLIKTRGQQATLRCSPISGHTSVYWYQQALGLGLQFLLWYDEGEERNRGNFPPRFSGRQFPNYSSELNVNALELEDSALYLCASNERDQYFGAGTRLSVL.

There are a few counts of this clone. This rearrangement joins TRBV28 to TRBJ2-1, with 11 bases matching TRBD1. CDR3 length equals 15 residues. With V trimmed by 5 bases and J by 6 bases, 6 bases remained unmatched. The germline V gene has CDR1 MDHEN and CDR2 SYDVKM. The CDR3 loop reads CASSPDRGRPNEQFF. Here the CDR3 DNA reads TGTGCCAGCAGTCCGGACAGGGGGCGTCCCAATGAGCAGTTCTTC.

This clone appeared a few times. The genes are TRBV15 and TRBJ2-1, with 10 nucleotides matching TRBD2. With 8 bases clipped from V and 7 bases from J, the junction kept 5 bases outside the gene matches. Per germline, CDR1 LNHNV and CDR2 YYDKDF (reference sequence). This CDR3 contains 13 residues. The CDR3 region has the DNA TGTGCCACCGGTCTAGCGGGAGCTAATGAGCAGTTCTTC. It is translated as CATGLAGANEQFF.

This chain links TRBV2 with TRBJ2-3; D may be TRBD2 (6 bases). This CDR3 spans 17 amino acids. Germline assignment: CDR1 SNHLY and CDR2 FYNNEI. V was shortened by 7 bases and J by 1 base, with 21 bases between the two germline ends. The chain's CDR3 is CASNQGRDSSRTDTQYF. The CDR3, as DNA: TGTGCCAGCAACCAAGGACGGGACTCAAGTCGCACAGATACGCAGTATTTT.

V gene TRBV2 combines with J gene TRBJ2-3, with TRBD2 matching over 10 bases. J gave up 0 bases and V 6 bases, and 3 bases lay outside the gene matches. CDR1 and CDR2 from the germline V gene are SNHLY and FYNNEI. The CDR3 has 15 residues. Here the CDR3 DNA reads TGTGCCAGCAGGCTACTAGCGGGAAGCACAGATACGCAGTATTTT. The encoded protein is CASRLLAGSTDTQYF.

About this clone itself: Additional DNA sequences in this sample encode the identical CDR3. The chain is built from TRBV4-2 and TRBJ2-7; 9 bases are shared with TRBD1. This CDR3 contains 14 residues. J was trimmed by 3 bases and V by 8 bases; bases with no gene match: 8. Germline assignment: CDR1 LGHNA and CDR2 YNFKEQ. CDR3 region: CASRRGTGNYEQYF. The DNA of the CDR3 is TGTGCCAGCCGGCGGGGGACAGGGAACTACGAGCAGTACTTC.

The rearrangement uses TRBV19 and TRBJ2-5; TRBD1 matches at 7 bases. With 9 bases clipped from V and 1 base from J, the junction kept 8 bases outside the gene matches. The germline CDR1 and CDR2 sequences are LNHDA and SQIVND (reference sequence). The CDR3 loop spans 14 amino acids. CDR3: CASSRSGGQETQYF. The DNA of the CDR3 is TGTGCCAGCAGCCGATCAGGGGGCCAAGAGACCCAGTACTTC.

This clone was seen a few times. The chain couples TRBV6-5 to TRBJ2-7; D remains ambiguous. Germline assignment: CDR1 MNHEY and CDR2 SVGAGI. CDR3 length: 14 residues. Trimming removed 0 bases at V and 2 bases at J, with 8 bases between. The CDR3 bases are TGTGCCAGCAGTTACTCCGAGAGGACCTACGAGCAGTACTTC. It encodes CASSYSERTYEQYF.

The chain is built from TRBV7-2 and TRBJ1-1; no firm D call. Germline V gives CDR1 SGHTA, CDR2 FQGNSA. V lost 0 bases, J lost 6 bases, and 11 bases lay in between. The CDR3 runs 14 residues. CDR3 in amino acids: CASSLALSGAEAFF. The DNA of the CDR3 is TGTGCCAGCAGCTTAGCGCTATCCGGGGCTGAAGCTTTCTTT.

This clone was recorded a few times. This sequence joins TRBV29-1 and TRBJ2-5, with 8 nucleotides matching TRBD1. The CDR3 length is 13 residues. After removal of 5 bases from V and 5 bases from J, the junction contained 7 bases not matched to a gene. Germline CDR1 reads SQVTM; CDR2 reads ANQGSEA. CDR3 amino acids: CSVTGTGGETQYF. The CDR3 DNA reads TGCAGCGTTACCGGGACAGGTGGGGAGACCCAGTACTTC.

J is TRBJ2-7 and V is TRBV7-2; 9 bases align to TRBD1. CDR3 length: 14 residues. J gave up 3 bases and V 2 bases, and 2 bases lay outside the gene matches. Germline V lookup: CDR1 SGHTA, CDR2 FQGNSA. The chain's CDR3 is CASSLQTGGYEQYF. CDR3 nucleotide sequence: TGTGCCAGCAGCTTACAGACAGGGGGCTACGAGCAGTACTTC.

This clone is a singleton in its sample. This rearrangement joins TRBV5-1 to TRBJ2-3, with 7 nucleotides matching TRBD2. Germline V CDR1 and CDR2: SGHRS, YFSETQ. This CDR3 region has 17 residues. With 1 base clipped from V and 4 bases from J, the junction kept 12 bases outside the gene matches. CDR3 residues: CASSLSVGGSWSDTQYF. The CDR3 DNA reads as TGCGCCAGCAGCTTGTCGGTGGGCGGGAGTTGGTCAGATACGCAGTATTTT.